This T cell receptor (beta chain) was obtained from a study of T cells in Graves' hyperthyroidism and ophthalmopathy. About the study: Staff took peripheral blood when the initial diagnosis was made, before any treatment began.

Only a few counts were recorded for this clonotype. Its antigen remains unknown. Criteria for exclusion of patients were uncontrolled infection, other autoimmune disease, pregnancy or lactation. Diagnostic assessment was based on clinical symptoms, serum thyroxine and TRAb, thyroid ultrasound and orbital computed tomography. Study results and limitations: A model of 13 V-J features distinguished ophthalmopathy from stable hyperthyroidism.

The CDR3 sequence is 15 residues long. J gave up 4 bases and V 0 bases, and 6 bases lay outside the gene matches. In germline, CDR1 is GTSNPN, CDR2 SVGIG (reference sequence). Researchers amplified the TCR beta CDR3 regions from RNA transcripts. RT-PCR in the first round (using the HTBI primer set) targeted the TCR CDR3. In TCRdb, the multiplex PCR reads were re-called with MiXCR into one record per CDR3 protein. The data show hundreds of thousands of distinct CDR3 sequences, over 15% seen once. Sequencing used blood. The chain recombines TRBV30 with TRBJ2-1; the match to TRBD2 covers 7 bases. This clonotype was obtained from a woman under 30 with Graves' hyperthyroidism. The CDR3 loop is CAWSVQRDEYNEQFF. The DNA of the CDR3 is TGTGCCTGGAGTGTTCAGCGGGACGAATACAATGAGCAGTTCTTC.